The present TCR beta chain was sequenced within a study of blood T cell repertoires in COVID-19. Study background: Material from acute and convalescent COVID-19 was sourced from the United States, Italy and Spain. The cDNA or gDNA used as material had been derived from T cells, B-cell-depleted T cells, or PBMCs.

Per the study methods: Amplification of reference gene primers provided the estimated nucleated cell counts. Sequencing was performed with immunoSEQ multiplex PCR; in TCRdb, only in-frame clones are kept and a portion is missing. V, J and clone size are those of that table, while D and trimming were read from the DNA. The sample yields around 110,000 clones, approximately 84% seen once. Germline V gene lookup returns CDR1 SGDLS and CDR2 YYNGEE. The length of the CDR3 is 17 residues. Between the trimmed V and J ends, which lost 0 bases and 5 bases, there was a span of 15 bases. The chain links TRBV9 to TRBJ1-6; D is ambiguous. The sequence was collected from a man between 70 and 80 years old with active or convalescent COVID-19. The sequencing sample was made of peripheral blood. CDR3 amino acids: CASSVDDRRGNNSPLHF. The CDR3 DNA reads TGTGCCAGCAGCGTAGACGACCGACGAGGGAATAATTCACCCCTCCACTTT.